A single sample gave rise to the 31 T cell receptor beta chains below, sequenced in a study of early T cells in non-severe SARS-CoV-2 infection. TCRdb passed the 5' RACE reads through MiXCR, listing each CDR3 protein once. Of 84,000 or so distinct CDR3 sequences listed, over 10% are singletons. The specimen was whole blood. The origin of the receptors is an adult who was a healthcare worker with PCR-confirmed SARS-CoV-2 infection or an uninfected control (not recorded which).

This clonotype came up a few times. V usage is TRBV7-3 and J usage is TRBJ1-1; D is unresolved. From germline, CDR1 is SGHTA and CDR2 FQGTGA. V gave up 0 bases and J gave up 0 bases, with 14 bases separating them. The CDR3 covers 17 residues. For the CDR3, the DNA is TGTGCCAGCAGCTTAACGGCACTCTCGGCGATGAACACTGAAGCTTTCTTT. As protein: CASSLTALSAMNTEAFF. The full variable domain, completed using reference TRBV7-3 and TRBJ1-1, is GAGVSQTPSNKVTEKGKYVELRCDPISGHTALYWYRQSLGQGPEFLIYFQGTGAADDSGLPNDRFFAVRPEGSVSTLKIQRTERGDSAVYLCASSLTALSAMNTEAFFGQGTRLTVV.

This clonotype was counted between two and nine times. The chain links TRBV28 to TRBJ2-5, with D uncertain. The length of the CDR3 is 14 residues. The V gene lost 2 bases and the J gene lost 0 bases, with 7 bases spanning the gap. The germline V gene encodes CDR1 MDHEN and CDR2 SYDVKM. CDR3 loop: CASSLKRYQETQYF. In DNA, the CDR3 is TGTGCCAGCAGTTTAAAACGTTACCAAGAGACCCAGTACTTC. Variable domain in full (rest from reference TRBV28 and TRBJ2-5): DVKVTQSSRYLVKRTGEKVFLECVQDMDHENMFWYRQDPGLGLRLIYFSYDVKMKEKGDIPEGYSVSREKKERFSLILESASTNQTSMYLCASSLKRYQETQYFGPGTRLLVL.

The table lists this clonotype with many counts. The rearrangement links TRBV7-2 to TRBJ1-1; D unclear. The germline V gene has CDR1 SGHTA and CDR2 FQGNSA. Trimming removed 5 bases at V and 11 bases at J, with 12 bases between. There are 11 residues in the CDR3. The CDR3 DNA reads as TGTGCCAGCAGCCCCCTGGTGGGGGCTTTCTTT. Its translation: CASSPLVGAFF.

The chain employs TRBV7-2 and TRBJ1-1; 7 bases map to TRBD1. V gave up 4 bases and J gave up 2 bases; unmatched junction bases: 7. The CDR3 is 15 residues long. From germline, CDR1 is SGHTA and CDR2 FQGNSA. Here the CDR3 reads CASSSRQGPNTEAFF. CDR3 in DNA: TGTGCCAGCAGCTCTAGACAGGGACCAAACACTGAAGCTTTCTTT.

There are a few counts of this clonotype. The rearrangement links TRBV12-5 to TRBJ2-2; a possible D gene is TRBD1 (5 bases). Trimming pared 8 bases from V and 0 bases from J, leaving 16 bases between. This CDR3 comprises 16 residues. Germline V gives CDR1 LGHNT, CDR2 FRNRAP. The CDR3 here is CASLRAEFANTGELFF. CDR3 DNA sequence: TGTGCTAGTCTCAGGGCGGAGTTCGCGAACACCGGGGAGCTGTTTTTT. The variable domain in full, completed from reference TRBV12-5 and TRBJ2-2, reads DARVTQTPRHKVTEMGQEVTMRCQPILGHNTVFWYRQTMMQGLELLAYFRNRAPLDDSGMPKDRFSAEMPDATLATLKIQPSEPRDSAVYFCASLRAEFANTGELFFGEGSRLTVL.

This clonotype was found a few times. V usage is TRBV3-1 and J usage is TRBJ1-1; a possible D gene is TRBD1 (5 bases). Trimming shortened V by 1 base and J by 4 bases, and 19 bases separated the two germline ends. The length of the CDR3 is 17 residues. From germline, CDR1 is LGHDT and CDR2 YNNKEL (reference sequence). CDR3 in DNA: TGTGCCAGCAGCCAAGGAGGCCAGGGTCCACGGAGCACTGAAGCTTTCTTT. It yields the protein CASSQGGQGPRSTEAFF.

This clonotype has only a few counts. The genes are TRBV19 and TRBJ2-4; possibly TRBD1 for D (5 bases). V shed 6 bases and J shed 0 bases, with 9 bases lying between them. CDR1 LNHDA and CDR2 SQIVND come from the germline V gene (reference sequence). The CDR3 length is 14 residues. CDR3 sequence: CASREGVAKNIQYF. DNA of the CDR3: TGTGCCAGTAGGGAAGGGGTAGCCAAAAACATTCAGTACTTC.

This chain connects TRBV4-1 to TRBJ2-5; D unresolved. V was shortened by 1 base and J by 4 bases, with 10 bases between the two germline ends. CDR3 length equals 14 residues. Germline CDR1 is MGHRA and CDR2 is YSYEKL. The CDR3 nucleotides read TGCGCCAGCAGCCAAGCTGAACTTAGAGAGACCCAGTACTTC. Translating gives CASSQAELRETQYF.

This clonotype was observed at least ten times. The gene calls are TRBV12-5 and TRBJ1-1; no reliable D call. Trimming removed 8 bases from V and 1 base from J, with 11 bases in between. The germline gives CDR1 LGHNT, CDR2 FRNRAP. CDR3 size: 13 residues. In DNA form, the CDR3 reads TGTGCTAGTCAAAACGGCTGGAACACTGAAGCTTTCTTT. Amino acids: CASQNGWNTEAFF.

The chain has TRBV2 and TRBJ2-7; 9 bases fit TRBD1. The CDR3 covers 13 residues. Germline assignment: CDR1 SNHLY and CDR2 FYNNEI. The trim removed 8 bases at V and 2 bases at J, leaving 4 bases unmatched. CDR3 nucleotide sequence: TGTGCCAGCCAGGGACAGGGACCCTACGAGCAGTACTTC. Amino acids: CASQGQGPYEQYF.

This clonotype has only a few counts. CDR3 DNA: TGTGCCAGCAGCCCCCGACCGACCTTGAACACTGAAGCTTTCTTT. It encodes CASSPRPTLNTEAFF. The V and J genes are TRBV5-4 and TRBJ1-1; D is uncertain. CDR1 is SGHNT, CDR2 YYREEE, per germline (reference sequence). The CDR3 consists of 15 residues. V lost 4 bases to trimming and J lost 0 bases, with 13 bases between them.

This chain links TRBV27 with TRBJ2-5; a weak D match, TRBD2 (6 bases). Germline lookup yields CDR1 MNHEY and CDR2 SMNVEV (reference sequence). Trimming took 3 bases from V and 5 from J, leaving 13 bases between them. The CDR3 sequence is 14 residues long. CDR3 sequence (DNA): TGTGCCAGCAGTTTCCATGGGACTTTCGAGACCCAGTACTTC. Translating gives CASSFHGTFETQYF.

CDR3 sequence reads: CASSLAQGDEQFF. The CDR3 DNA is TGTGCCAGCAGCTTAGCGCAGGGGGATGAGCAGTTCTTC. This chain joins TRBV11-3 and TRBJ2-1; 7 bases are shared with TRBD1. Germline CDR1 is SGHNT and CDR2 is YENEEA. Unmatched junction bases numbered 2, after V lost 1 base and J lost 8 bases. The CDR3 runs to 13 residues.

This clonotype was recorded at least ten times. The chain recombines TRBV11-2 with TRBJ2-7; tentative D call: TRBD2 (7 bases). The CDR3 spans 16 residues. Germline CDR1 reads SGHAT; CDR2 reads FQNNGV. V gave up 5 bases and J gave up 2 bases, with 19 bases separating them. The CDR3 nucleotides are TGTGCCAGCAGCCGGGCGGGGGCGGACGGGGCCTACGAGCAGTACTTC. The encoded protein is CASSRAGADGAYEQYF.

This clonotype was recorded many times. The genes are TRBV6-1 and TRBJ2-5; 9 bases are shared with TRBD1. CDR1 MNHNS and CDR2 SASEGT come from the germline V gene. V was clipped by 4 bases and J by 7 bases; unmatched bases: 1. This CDR3 has 12 amino acids. CDR3 DNA: TGTGCCAGCAGTGTACAGGGGGCGACCCAGTACTTC. Amino acid sequence: CASSVQGATQYF.

The sample holds many counts of this clonotype. V usage is TRBV20-1 and J usage is TRBJ2-5, with TRBD2 matching 8 bases. With 0 bases clipped from V and 4 bases from J, the junction kept 10 bases outside the gene matches. This CDR3 is 16 amino acids long. CDR1 DFQATT and CDR2 SNEGSKA come from the germline V gene (reference sequence). CDR3 sequence (DNA): TGCAGTGCTAGAGATAGAATCCGGGGGGGTGGAGAGACCCAGTACTTC. Encoded protein: CSARDRIRGGGETQYF.

The table lists this clonotype with a few counts. The rearrangement links TRBV21-1 to TRBJ2-1; the table names TRBD2, a call not compared with the DNA. TRBV21-1 is shown as a pseudogene. The CDR3 loop spans 20 amino acids. CDR3 loop: CAVRDGPIRRAKVAYNEQFF. The CDR3 coding sequence is TGTGCCGTACGGGACGGACCAATCAGGAGGGCCAAAGTCGCCTACAATGAGCAGTTCTTC.

This clonotype came up many times. The V call is TRBV5-6, the J call TRBJ2-4, with D possibly called TRBD1 or TRBD2 (5 bases each). CDR3 size: 15 residues. V was pared by 4 bases and J by 9 bases, with 20 bases between. Germline CDR1 is SGHDT and CDR2 is YYEEEE. The CDR3 DNA sequence: TGTGCCAGCAGCCTATTTGGGACGGAGGCTTCCATTCAGTACTTC. Translated: CASSLFGTEASIQYF.

The chain carries TRBV10-3 and TRBJ2-1; 14 positions match TRBD2. Trimming cost V 7 bases and J 6 bases; bases outside gene matches: 8. Germline V gene lookup returns CDR1 ENHRY and CDR2 SYGVKD. This CDR3 region has 16 residues. The CDR3 spells CAITSGLAGDFNEQFF. For the CDR3, the DNA is TGTGCCATCACCTCGGGACTAGCGGGGGACTTCAATGAGCAGTTCTTC.

This clonotype was counted ten times or more. V is TRBV7-2 and J is TRBJ1-5; weak D call: TRBD1 (5 bases). Trimming pared 1 base from V and 4 bases from J, leaving 11 bases between. The V gene's germline CDR1 is SGHTA and CDR2 FQGNSA. This CDR3 has 15 amino acids. CDR3 DNA: TGTGCCAGCAGCTTAGGGGACTTGTATAATCAGCCCCAGCATTTT. Residues: CASSLGDLYNQPQHF.

This chain uses TRBV7-9 with TRBJ2-5; TRBD2 matches at 12 bases. This CDR3 contains 17 residues. Germline V gene data show CDR1 as SEHNR and CDR2 as FQNEAQ (reference sequence). With V trimmed by 5 bases and J by 1 base, 8 bases remained unmatched. The CDR3 nucleotides read TGTGCCAGCAGCCGGACTAGCGGGGCCGGGGGCCAAGAGACCCAGTACTTC. Its translation: CASSRTSGAGGQETQYF.

The V gene is TRBV6-5, the J gene TRBJ1-2, with 9 positions matching TRBD1. This CDR3 region has 15 residues. Losses at the gene ends were 2 bases for V and 7 bases for J; bases not matched to a gene: 8. The germline CDR1 and CDR2 sequences are MNHEY and SVGAGI. The CDR3 DNA reads as TGTGCCAGCAGTTACGTTTATGGGACAGGGACTGGCTACACCTTC. Its translation: CASSYVYGTGTGYTF.

This clonotype was observed at least ten times. The chain links TRBV7-9 to TRBJ1-6; tentative D call: TRBD1 (5 bases). V was trimmed by 5 bases and J by 14 bases, leaving 22 bases between them. CDR1 and CDR2 from the germline V gene are SEHNR and FQNEAQ (reference sequence). This CDR3 is built from 15 residues. CDR3 region: CASSLRMGPLEALHF. The CDR3 bases are TGTGCCAGCAGCCTTCGGATGGGACCCCTCGAGGCCCTCCACTTT.

The rearrangement uses TRBV6-4 and TRBJ1-2, with a possible D match to TRBD1 (5 bases). Germline V gene sequence: CDR1 MRHNA, CDR2 SNTAGT. The CDR3 covers 15 residues. Trimming took 2 bases from V and 4 from J, leaving 14 bases between them. CDR3 sequence (DNA): TGTGCCAGCAGTGACCGGGAGGGACTGACCTATGGCTACACCTTC. Protein: CASSDREGLTYGYTF.

This clonotype has a handful of counts. CDR3 coding DNA: TGTGCCAGCAGCTTTCAACTCGAGCAGTACTTC. Amino acid sequence: CASSFQLEQYF. The rearrangement joins TRBV11-2 to TRBJ2-7, with unresolved D. The germline V and J ends were trimmed by 3 bases and 6 bases, with 6 bases remaining between them. Germline CDR1 is SGHAT and CDR2 is FQNNGV. The CDR3 runs 11 residues. The entire variable domain, with the rest obtained from reference TRBV11-2 and TRBJ2-7, is as follows: EAGVAQSPRYKIIEKRQSVAFWCNPISGHATLYWYQQILGQGPKLLIQFQNNGVVDDSQLPKDRFSAERLKGVDSTLKIQPAKLEDSAVYLCASSFQLEQYFGPGTRLTVT.

This clonotype appeared many times. The chain recombines TRBV7-2 with TRBJ2-4; TRBD2 might be the D (6 bases). V was shortened by 1 base and J by 9 bases, with 10 bases between the two germline ends. Looked up from germline, CDR1 is SGHTA and CDR2 is FQGNSA. This CDR3 contains 13 residues. The CDR3 DNA reads TGTGCCAGCAGCTTAGGCGGGGTGGGCATTCAGTACTTC. As protein: CASSLGGVGIQYF. The full variable domain, rest sourced from reference TRBV7-2 and TRBJ2-4, is GAGVSQSPSNKVTEKGKDVELRCDPISGHTALYWYRQSLGQGLEFLIYFQGNSAPDKSGLPSDRFSAERTGGSVSTLTIQRTQQEDSAVYLCASSLGGVGIQYFGAGTRLSVL.

The table lists this clonotype with many counts. V usage is TRBV14 and J usage is TRBJ2-7, with TRBD2 identical over 9 bases. This CDR3 comprises 17 residues. V lost 0 bases and J lost 2; bases outside the gene matches: 8. Germline lookup yields CDR1 SGHDN and CDR2 FVKESK. The CDR3 sequence: CASSQDILLAGPYEQYF. The DNA for the CDR3 is TGTGCCAGCAGCCAAGATATCCTACTAGCGGGTCCCTACGAGCAGTACTTC.

This clonotype was observed at least ten times. The J gene is TRBJ1-1, the V gene TRBV7-9, with D perhaps TRBD1 (5 bases). This CDR3 has 14 amino acids. CDR1 is SEHNR and CDR2 is FQNEAQ in the germline V gene (reference sequence). V shed 3 bases and J shed 1 base, with 9 bases lying between them. Here the CDR3 DNA reads TGTGCCAGCAGCTTTCGACAGTGGAACACTGAAGCTTTCTTT. It codes for CASSFRQWNTEAFF.

The rearrangement uses TRBV7-9 and TRBJ2-7, with D perhaps TRBD2 (6 bases). Trimming took off 6 bases at V and 3 bases at J, with 15 bases between the two ends. From germline, CDR1 is SEHNR and CDR2 FQNEAQ (reference sequence). The CDR3 spans 14 residues. The CDR3 DNA reads as TGTGCCAGCAGTTCGGAGGGAATCATCTACGAGCAGTACTTC. This translates into CASSSEGIIYEQYF.

As concerns this clonotype: The junction departs from germline at one end; a sequencing error may be responsible. The rearrangement links TRBV5-4 to TRBJ1-5, with no clear D. There are 12 residues in the CDR3. Germline V gene lookup returns CDR1 SGHNT and CDR2 YYREEE (reference sequence). The DNA for the CDR3 is TGTGCCAGCAGCCTGGGAAATCAGCCCCGGCATTTT. This codes for CASSLGNQPRHF.

This clonotype was detected only a few times. This chain joins TRBV7-9 and TRBJ2-3; 7 bases agree with TRBD1. Germline CDR1 and CDR2: SEHNR and FQNEAQ (reference sequence). Trimming removed 2 bases from V and 2 bases from J; junction bases left unmatched: 4. The CDR3 loop spans 15 amino acids. The CDR3 reads CASSLNEGATDTQYF. The CDR3 nucleotides are TGTGCCAGCAGCTTAAACGAGGGGGCCACAGATACGCAGTATTTT.